A selection of T cell receptor beta chains follows, all from one sample in a study of shared clonotypes between healthy human individuals. TCRdb's copy holds only in-frame clones and misses some; the assay was immunoSEQ multiplex PCR. The sample contains 450,000 to 500,000 clones, around 80% of which appear only once. Sequences were obtained from PBMCs. The source is a woman in her forties in good health. Some clones in this sample may be carry-over from other donors' samples. CDR3s include the opening cysteine and the closing phenylalanine or tryptophan. A D gene is named only where the DNA matches it firmly. Expanded clones are given a class, and other clones once, few, many or no size at all.

V	J	size	D	CDR3	DNA
TRBV28	TRBJ2-1	NA	TRBD2	CASSSASGRLVNEQFF	TGTGCCAGCAGTTCGGCTAGCGGGAGATTGGTCAATGAGCAGTTCTTC
TRBV5-1	TRBJ2-2	few	NA	CASSFRGPNTGELFF	TGCGCCAGCAGCTTCAGGGGCCCGAACACCGGGGAGCTGTTTTTT
TRBV9	TRBJ2-7	NA	NA	CASSPRTEAYEQYF	TGTGCCAGCAGCCCGAGGACAGAAGCCTACGAGCAGTACTTC
TRBV7-9	TRBJ1-4	once	NA	CASSLSRTNGGEKLFF	TGTGCCAGCAGCCTATCCCGGACAAACGGGGGTGAAAAACTGTTTTTT
TRBV9	TRBJ2-2	NA	TRBD2	CASSSTSGLVLFF	TGTGCCAGCAGTTCGACTAGCGGGCTGGTCCTGTTTTTT
TRBV18	TRBJ2-6	NA	NA	CASSPGEGGSGANVLTF	TGTGCCAGCTCACCAGGAGAAGGTGGCTCTGGGGCCAACGTCCTGACTTTC
TRBV4-1	TRBJ1-5	NA	NA	CASSQDSRGNQPQHF	TGCGCCAGCAGCCAAGATTCCAGGGGCAATCAGCCCCAGCATTTT
TRBV7-9	TRBJ1-5	few	NA	CASSPLGDQPQHF	TGTGCCAGCAGCCCCTTGGGGGATCAGCCCCAGCATTTT
TRBV10-3	TRBJ2-1	NA	NA	CATRDSRNEQFF	TGTGCCACCCGGGACTCCCGGAATGAGCAGTTCTTC
TRBV15	TRBJ2-3	NA	TRBD2	CATSRELAGAGDTQYF	TGTGCCACCAGCAGAGAGCTAGCGGGAGCGGGAGATACGCAGTATTTT
TRBV19	TRBJ2-7	NA	NA	CASSIQGSYEQYF	TGTGCCAGTAGTATACAGGGCTCCTACGAGCAGTACTTC
TRBV9	TRBJ2-1	NA	TRBD2	CASSDRTSGRPEQFF	TGTGCCAGCAGCGACCGGACTAGCGGGAGACCCGAGCAGTTCTTC